This is a list of T cell receptor beta chains from one sample in a study of T cell responses to AZD1222 COVID-19 vaccine. TCRdb keeps only in-frame clones here, not all; method: immunoSEQ multiplex PCR. The repertoire holds roughly 130,000 clones, with 85% to 95% as singletons. The material was peripheral blood, obtained on day 0 of AZD1222 vaccination. The receptors originated from an adult in good health. Both conserved end residues are part of each CDR3.

TRBV18	TRBJ2-7	CASSPRRAQGGYEQYF
TRBV15	TRBJ1-4	CATSREASRGYEKLFF
TRBV14	TRBJ2-5	CASSQDRRGTQYF
TRBV12-5	TRBJ1-1	CASGLDTLNTEAFF
TRBV30	TRBJ1-6	CAWSVQIGSTLHF
TRBV27	TRBJ2-7	CASSFRDGTPYF
TRBV11-1	TRBJ2-1	CASSRLRGGVPNEQFF
TRBV30	TRBJ2-1	CAWNLWWATEQFF
TRBV29-1	TRBJ2-3	CSVGLAGGPYGDTQYF
TRBV24-1	TRBJ2-2	CATQVRYTGELFF
TRBV6-5	TRBJ1-5	CASSTLGVNQPQHF
TRBV9	TRBJ2-1	CASSVGGGSYNEQFF
TRBV5-4	TRBJ1-1	CASSSIYTEAFF
TRBV27	TRBJ1-5	CASSRKGRQPQHF
TRBV11-3	TRBJ2-7	CASSDRLYEQYF
TRBV7-2	TRBJ2-4	CASSSRSGNIQYF
TRBV1	TRBJ1-2	CTSSQGKDGYTF
TRBV27	TRBJ2-5	CASSLFRTGKETQYF
TRBV28	TRBJ1-2	CASKTDNNYGYTF
TRBV27	TRBJ1-2	CASSTGVGRGYTF
TRBV28	TRBJ1-5	CASTHPTGHQPQHF
TRBV6-5	TRBJ1-6	CASTGLAASPLHF
TRBV28	TRBJ1-1	CASSKTGNRAFF
TRBV11-2	TRBJ2-7	CASSLAYEQYF
TRBV6-2/TRBV6-3	TRBJ2-1	CASSLTGLVYGEQFF
TRBV7-9	TRBJ2-7	CASSKTVGRAYEQYF
TRBV29-1	TRBJ2-3	CSVDFSTDTQYF
TRBV24-1	TRBJ2-1	CATSKGQGPYNEQFF